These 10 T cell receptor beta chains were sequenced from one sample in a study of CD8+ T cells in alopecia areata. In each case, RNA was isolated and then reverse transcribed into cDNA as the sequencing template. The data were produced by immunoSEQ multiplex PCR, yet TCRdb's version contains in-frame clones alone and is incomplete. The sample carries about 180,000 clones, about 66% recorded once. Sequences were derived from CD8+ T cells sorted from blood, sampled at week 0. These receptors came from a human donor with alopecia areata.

CDR3 protein: CASKALDTGELFF. In DNA form, the CDR3 reads TGTGCCAGCAAGGCCTTGGACACCGGGGAGCTGTTTTTT. The chain has TRBV27 and TRBJ2-2; the D is unclear. This CDR3 is built from 13 residues. Looked up from germline, CDR1 is MNHEY and CDR2 is SMNVEV (reference sequence). V was clipped by 7 bases and J by 3 bases, with 9 bases between them.

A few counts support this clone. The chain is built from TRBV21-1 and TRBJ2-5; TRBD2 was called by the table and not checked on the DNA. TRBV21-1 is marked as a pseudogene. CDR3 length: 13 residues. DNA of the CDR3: TGTGCCAGCTCCGGGGGGGGCCAAGAGACCCAGTACTTC. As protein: CASSGGGQETQYF.

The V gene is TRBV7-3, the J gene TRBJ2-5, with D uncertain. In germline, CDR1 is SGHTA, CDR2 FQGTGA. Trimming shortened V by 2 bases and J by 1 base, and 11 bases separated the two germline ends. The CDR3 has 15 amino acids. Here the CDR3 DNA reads TGTGCCAGCAGCTTATGGCATAAGGCCCAAGAGACCCAGTACTTC. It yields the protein CASSLWHKAQETQYF.

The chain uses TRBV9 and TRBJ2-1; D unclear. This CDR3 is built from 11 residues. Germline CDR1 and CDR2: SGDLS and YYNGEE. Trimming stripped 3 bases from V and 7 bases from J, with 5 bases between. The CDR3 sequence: CASSASNEQFF. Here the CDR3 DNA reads TGTGCCAGCAGCGCTAGTAATGAGCAGTTCTTC.

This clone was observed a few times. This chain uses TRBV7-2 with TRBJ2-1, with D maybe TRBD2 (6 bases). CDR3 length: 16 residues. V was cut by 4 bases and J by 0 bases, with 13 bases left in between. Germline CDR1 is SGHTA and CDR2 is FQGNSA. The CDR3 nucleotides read TGTGCCAGCAGCTCCCCTGTTAGCGGCTCCTACAATGAGCAGTTCTTC. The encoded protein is CASSSPVSGSYNEQFF.

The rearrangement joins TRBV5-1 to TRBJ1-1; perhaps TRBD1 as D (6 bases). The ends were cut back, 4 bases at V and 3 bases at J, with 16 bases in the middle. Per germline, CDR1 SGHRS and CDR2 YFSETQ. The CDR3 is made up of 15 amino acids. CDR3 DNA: TGCGCCAGCAGCCTGGACAGTCGGGTAGACACTGAAGCTTTCTTT. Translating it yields CASSLDSRVDTEAFF.

The CDR3 bases are TGTGCCAGTAAGGGACGGAATAATGAAAAACTGTTTTTT. Its translation is CASKGRNNEKLFF. The chain uses TRBV19 and TRBJ1-4; a weak D match, TRBD1 (5 bases). The V end was cut by 7 bases, the J end by 4 bases, with 10 bases between. This CDR3 is 13 amino acids long. CDR1 is LNHDA and CDR2 is SQIVND in the germline V gene (reference sequence).

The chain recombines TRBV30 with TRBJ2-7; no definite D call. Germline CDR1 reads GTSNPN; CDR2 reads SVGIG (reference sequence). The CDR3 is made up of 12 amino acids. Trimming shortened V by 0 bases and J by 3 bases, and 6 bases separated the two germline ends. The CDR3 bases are TGTGCCTGGAGTGTACACGGCTACGAGCAGTACTTC. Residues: CAWSVHGYEQYF.

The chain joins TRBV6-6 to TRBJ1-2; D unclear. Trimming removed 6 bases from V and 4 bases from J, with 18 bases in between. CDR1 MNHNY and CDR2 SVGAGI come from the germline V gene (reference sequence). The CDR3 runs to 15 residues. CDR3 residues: CASRKRTGESYGYTF. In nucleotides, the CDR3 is TGTGCCAGCAGAAAGCGAACCGGGGAATCCTATGGCTACACCTTC.

CDR3 in amino acids: CASSRPWSQPAFF. The CDR3, as DNA: TGCGCCAGCAGCAGACCCTGGTCCCAGCCGGCTTTCTTT. The rearrangement links TRBV4-1 to TRBJ1-1; D call uncertain. CDR1 MGHRA and CDR2 YSYEKL come from the germline V gene. This CDR3 spans 13 amino acids. V dropped 5 bases and J dropped 11 bases, with 18 bases sitting between them.